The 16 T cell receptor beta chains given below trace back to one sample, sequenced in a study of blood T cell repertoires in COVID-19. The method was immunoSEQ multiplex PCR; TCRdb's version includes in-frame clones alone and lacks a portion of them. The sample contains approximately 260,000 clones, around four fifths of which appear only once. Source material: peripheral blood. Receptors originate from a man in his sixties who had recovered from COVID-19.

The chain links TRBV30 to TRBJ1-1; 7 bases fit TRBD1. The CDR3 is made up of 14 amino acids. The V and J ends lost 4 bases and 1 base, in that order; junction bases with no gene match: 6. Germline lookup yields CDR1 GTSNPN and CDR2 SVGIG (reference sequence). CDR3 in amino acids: CAWNPDRANTEAFF. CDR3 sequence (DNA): TGTGCCTGGAACCCAGACAGGGCGAACACTGAAGCTTTCTTT.

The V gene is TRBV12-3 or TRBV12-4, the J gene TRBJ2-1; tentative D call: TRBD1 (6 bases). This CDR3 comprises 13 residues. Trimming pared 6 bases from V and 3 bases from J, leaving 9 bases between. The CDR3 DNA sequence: TGTGCCAGCAGACAGGACAGCTACAATGAGCAGTTCTTC. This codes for CASRQDSYNEQFF.

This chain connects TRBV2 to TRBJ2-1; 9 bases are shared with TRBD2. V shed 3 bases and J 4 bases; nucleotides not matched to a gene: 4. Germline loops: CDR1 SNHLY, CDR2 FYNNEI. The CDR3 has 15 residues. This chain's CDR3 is CASSDSGGTYNEQFF. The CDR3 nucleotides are TGTGCCAGCAGTGATAGCGGGGGAACTTACAATGAGCAGTTCTTC.

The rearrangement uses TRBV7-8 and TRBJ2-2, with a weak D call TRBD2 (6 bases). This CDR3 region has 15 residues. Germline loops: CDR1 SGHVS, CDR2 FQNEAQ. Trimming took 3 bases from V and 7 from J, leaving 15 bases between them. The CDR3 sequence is CASSFVLRGFGELFF. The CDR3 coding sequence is TGTGCCAGCAGCTTCGTTCTTCGGGGGTTCGGGGAGCTGTTTTTT. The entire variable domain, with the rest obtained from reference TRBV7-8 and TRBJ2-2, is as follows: GAGVSQSPRYKVAKRGQDVALRCDPISGHVSLFWYQQALGQGPEFLTYFQNEAQLDKSGLPSDRFFAERPEGSVSTLKIQRTQQEDSAVYLCASSFVLRGFGELFFGEGSRLTVL.

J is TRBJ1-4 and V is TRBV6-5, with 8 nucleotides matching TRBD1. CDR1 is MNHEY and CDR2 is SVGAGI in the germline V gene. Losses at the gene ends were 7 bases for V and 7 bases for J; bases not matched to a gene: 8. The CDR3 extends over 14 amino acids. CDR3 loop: CASNNRGRFEKLFF. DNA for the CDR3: TGTGCCAGCAACAACAGGGGGAGATTTGAAAAACTGTTTTTT.

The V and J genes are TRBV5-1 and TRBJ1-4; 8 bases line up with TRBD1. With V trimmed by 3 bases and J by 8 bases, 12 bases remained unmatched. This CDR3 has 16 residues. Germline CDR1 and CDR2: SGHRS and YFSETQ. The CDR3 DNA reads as TGCGCCAGCAGCTATAATGCAGGGGGCAGAGGGGAAAAACTGTTTTTT. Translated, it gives CASSYNAGGRGEKLFF.

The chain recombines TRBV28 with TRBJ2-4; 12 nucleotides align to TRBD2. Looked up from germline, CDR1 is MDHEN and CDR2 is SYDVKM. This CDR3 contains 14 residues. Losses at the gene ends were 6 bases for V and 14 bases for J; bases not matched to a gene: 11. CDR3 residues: CASSLKLAGGWEYF. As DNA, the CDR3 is TGTGCCAGCAGCCTAAAACTAGCGGGGGGTTGGGAGTACTTC.

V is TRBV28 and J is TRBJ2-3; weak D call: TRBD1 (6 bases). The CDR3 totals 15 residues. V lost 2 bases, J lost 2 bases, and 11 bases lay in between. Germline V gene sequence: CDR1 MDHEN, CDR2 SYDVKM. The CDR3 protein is CASSLSQGPTDTQYF. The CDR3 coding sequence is TGTGCCAGCAGTTTAAGCCAGGGGCCCACAGATACGCAGTATTTT.

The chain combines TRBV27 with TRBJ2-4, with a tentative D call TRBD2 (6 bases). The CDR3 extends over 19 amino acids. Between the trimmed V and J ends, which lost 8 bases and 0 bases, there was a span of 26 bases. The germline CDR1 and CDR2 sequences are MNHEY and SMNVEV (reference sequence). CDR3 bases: TGTGCCAGCCACGGGCGGGGAAGCCTTTTAACAGGAGCCAAAAACATTCAGTACTTC. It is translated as CASHGRGSLLTGAKNIQYF.

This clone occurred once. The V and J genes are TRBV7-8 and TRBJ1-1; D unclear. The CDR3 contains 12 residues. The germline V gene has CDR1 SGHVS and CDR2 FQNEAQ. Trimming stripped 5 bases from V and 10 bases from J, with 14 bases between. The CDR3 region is CASSRYFGVAFF. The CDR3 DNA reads TGTGCCAGCAGCAGATACTTCGGAGTAGCTTTCTTT.

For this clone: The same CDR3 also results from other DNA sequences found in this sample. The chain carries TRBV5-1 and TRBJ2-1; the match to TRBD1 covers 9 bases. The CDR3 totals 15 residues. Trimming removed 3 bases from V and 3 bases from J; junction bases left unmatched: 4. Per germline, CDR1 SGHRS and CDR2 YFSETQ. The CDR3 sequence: CASSSGQGFYNEQFF. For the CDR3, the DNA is TGCGCCAGCAGCTCGGGACAGGGTTTCTACAATGAGCAGTTCTTC. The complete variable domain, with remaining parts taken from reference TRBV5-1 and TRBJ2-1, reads KAGVTQTPRYLIKTRGQQVTLSCSPISGHRSVSWYQQTPGQGLQFLFEYFSETQRNKGNFPGRFSGRQFSNSRSEMNVSTLELGDSALYLCASSSGQGFYNEQFFGPGTRLTVL.

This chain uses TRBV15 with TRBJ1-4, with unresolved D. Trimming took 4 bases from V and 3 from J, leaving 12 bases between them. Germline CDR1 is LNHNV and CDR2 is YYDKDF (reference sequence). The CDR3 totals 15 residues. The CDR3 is CATSTLGLANEKLFF. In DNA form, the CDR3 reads TGTGCCACCAGCACCCTTGGGCTGGCTAATGAAAAACTGTTTTTT.

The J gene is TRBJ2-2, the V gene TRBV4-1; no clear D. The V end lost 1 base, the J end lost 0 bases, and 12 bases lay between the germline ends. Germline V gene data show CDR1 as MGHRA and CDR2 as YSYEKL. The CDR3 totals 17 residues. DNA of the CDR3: TGCGCCAGCAGCCAAGTCGCGCGAGCCGCGAACACCGGGGAGCTGTTTTTT. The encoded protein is CASSQVARAANTGELFF.

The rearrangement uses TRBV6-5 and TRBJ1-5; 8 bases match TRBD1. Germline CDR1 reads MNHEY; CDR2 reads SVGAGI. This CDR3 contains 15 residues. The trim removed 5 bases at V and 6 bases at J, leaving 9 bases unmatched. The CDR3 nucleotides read TGTGCCAGCAGTACTACCGCACAGGGGGGTCAGCCCCAGCATTTT. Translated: CASSTTAQGGQPQHF.

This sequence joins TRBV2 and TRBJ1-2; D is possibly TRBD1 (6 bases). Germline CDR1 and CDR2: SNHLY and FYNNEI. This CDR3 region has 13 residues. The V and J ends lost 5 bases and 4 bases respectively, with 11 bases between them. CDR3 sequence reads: CASSTRTVYGYTF. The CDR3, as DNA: TGTGCCAGCAGTACCCGGACAGTCTATGGCTACACCTTC.

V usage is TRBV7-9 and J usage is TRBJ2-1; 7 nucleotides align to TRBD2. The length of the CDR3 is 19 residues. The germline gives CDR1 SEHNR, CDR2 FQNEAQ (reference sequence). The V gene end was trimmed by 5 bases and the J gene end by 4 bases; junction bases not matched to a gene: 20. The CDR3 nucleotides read TGTGCCAGCAGCGGCCCCCGGGCGGGGGTTTTAAGAGGGTACAATGAGCAGTTCTTC. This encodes CASSGPRAGVLRGYNEQFF.